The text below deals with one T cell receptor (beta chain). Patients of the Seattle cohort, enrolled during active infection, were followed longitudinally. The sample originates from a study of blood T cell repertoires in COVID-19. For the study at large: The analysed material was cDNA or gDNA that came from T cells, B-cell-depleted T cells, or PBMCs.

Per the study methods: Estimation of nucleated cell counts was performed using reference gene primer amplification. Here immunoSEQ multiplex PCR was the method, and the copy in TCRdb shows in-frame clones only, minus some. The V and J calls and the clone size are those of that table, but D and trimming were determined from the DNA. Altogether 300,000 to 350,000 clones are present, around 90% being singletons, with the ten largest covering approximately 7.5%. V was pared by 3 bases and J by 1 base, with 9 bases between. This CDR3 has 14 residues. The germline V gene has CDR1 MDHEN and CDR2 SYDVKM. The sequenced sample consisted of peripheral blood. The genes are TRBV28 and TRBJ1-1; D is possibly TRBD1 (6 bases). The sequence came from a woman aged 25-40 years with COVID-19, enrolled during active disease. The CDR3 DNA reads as TGTGCCAGCAGTTTTTTGGACAGGAACACTGAAGCTTTCTTT. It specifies CASSFLDRNTEAFF.